Listed below are T cell receptor beta chains from one sample, sequenced in a study of T cell repertoires in cytomegalovirus infection. Antigens of these TCRs are unknown. MiXCR, run by TCRdb on the reads, gives a single entry per CDR3 protein. This sample carries roughly 120,000 distinct CDR3 sequences, over 25% of them seen once, and the ten largest clones take approximately 59%. The source material was CD8+ T cells from cultured PBMCs, sampled from culture after CMV antigen stimulation. Source of these receptors: a human donor in good health (CMV status not recorded). Some clones in this sample may be carry-over from other donors' samples. Each CDR3 is given with its conserved first and last residue. Each record gives: clone size, V gene, D gene, J gene, CDR3 DNA, CDR3 protein. A D gene is named only where the DNA matches it firmly. Where a row states a size, it is once, few, many or the class of an expanded clone; other rows omit it.

once	TRBV27	.	TRBJ2-4	TGTGCCAGCAGTTTAAGTCGTCCAGGGCCGGGGAACATTCAGTACTTC	CASSLSRPGPGNIQYF
few	TRBV5-1	.	TRBJ2-7	TGCGCCAGCAGCCTTTCCCTAGGGGAGATGAGCGAGCAGTACTTC	CASSLSLGEMSEQYF
many	TRBV12-5	TRBD1	TRBJ1-1	TGTGCTAGTGGTTTTCAGCTCAGCCTTAGCCGACAGGGAGACACTGAAGCTTTCTTT	CASGFQLSLSRQGDTEAFF
.	TRBV7-2	.	TRBJ2-5	TGTGCCAGCAGCTACGTCCGGGGGAAGACCCAGTACTTC	CASSYVRGKTQYF
few	TRBV4-1	.	TRBJ1-5	TGCGCCAGCAGCCCAGGGGATGTCTATGGCAATCAGCCCCAGCATTTT	CASSPGDVYGNQPQHF
few	TRBV18	.	TRBJ1-6	TGTGCCAGCTCACCAGGCAGGGACCCATCACCCCTCCACTTT	CASSPGRDPSPLHF
.	TRBV7-4	TRBD1	TRBJ1-6	TGTGCCAGCAGCCCGTACGGACAGGCCGGCGCACCCCTCCACTTT	CASSPYGQAGAPLHF
.	TRBV2	.	TRBJ1-1	TGTGCTAGCAGTGAAGCGCTGGTAGGGAACACTGAAGCTTTCTTT	CASSEALVGNTEAFF
.	TRBV4-1	.	TRBJ1-1	TGCGCCAGCAGCCAAGCAGGGAGGACTGAAGCTTTCTTT	CASSQAGRTEAFF
.	TRBV7-8	.	TRBJ2-2	TGTGCCAGCAGCTTAGCAAGAGGGGGAGAGGACACCGGGGAGCTGTTTTTT	CASSLARGGEDTGELFF
.	TRBV14	TRBD1	TRBJ1-2	TGTGCCAGCAGCCAAGGACAGGGATCCCGGGGCTACACCTTC	CASSQGQGSRGYTF
many	TRBV27	TRBD2	TRBJ2-7	TGTGCTAGCAGCCCCGGGACTAGCGGGTACGAGCAGTACTTC	CASSPGTSGYEQYF
.	TRBV12-3/TRBV12-4	.	TRBJ1-2	TGTGCCAGCAGTACGTCCGGACGGAGGAACTACACCTTC	CASSTSGRRNYTF
few	TRBV7-9	.	TRBJ2-1	TGTGCCAGCAGCTTGAGCTTTGGTCAGGTACACAATGAGCAGTTCTTC	CASSLSFGQVHNEQFF
few	TRBV15	TRBD1	TRBJ2-7	TGTGCCACCTCGGGACAGACCTACGAGCAGTACTTC	CATSGQTYEQYF
many	TRBV11-1	.	TRBJ2-3	TGTGCCAGCAGCTTTCGGGTTAGCGCAGGCACAGATACGCAGTATTTT	CASSFRVSAGTDTQYF
.	TRBV25-1	.	TRBJ2-7	TGTGCCAGCAGTGAATTTTCACTCACTGGGGAGCAGTACTTC	CASSEFSLTGEQYF
few	TRBV27	.	TRBJ2-7	TGTGCCAGCAGTTCTGGGACTGTGAGCGTCAACGAGCAGTACTTC	CASSSGTVSVNEQYF
.	TRBV25-1	.	TRBJ1-2	TGTGCCAGCAGTGAAGGGGGAGATCTGTATGGCTACACCTTC	CASSEGGDLYGYTF
few	TRBV7-9	TRBD2	TRBJ2-1	TGTGCCAGCAGCCAATATATCGGGGGGAACGAAGAGCAGTTCTTC	CASSQYIGGNEEQFF
many	TRBV27	TRBD1	TRBJ1-4	TGTGCCAGCAGTTCCGCAGGGGGCTATGCTAATGAAAAACTGTTTTTT	CASSSAGGYANEKLFF
.	TRBV4-1	TRBD2	TRBJ2-1	TGCGCCAGCAGCCAAGTGGGGGGGTACAATGAGCAGTTCTTC	CASSQVGGYNEQFF
few	TRBV7-6	.	TRBJ2-3	TGTGCCAGCAGCTTAGCCCCGGCGGGCCTGAGCACAGATACGCAGTATTTT	CASSLAPAGLSTDTQYF
few	TRBV4-1	.	TRBJ2-7	TGCGCCAGCAGCCAAGATAGGACCTTCTCGAGCTCCTACGAGCAGTACTTC	CASSQDRTFSSSYEQYF
.	TRBV6-2/TRBV6-3	.	TRBJ2-7	TGTGCCAGCGTAGGACGGACCGAGAGCTCCTACGAGCAGTACTTC	CASVGRTESSYEQYF
.	TRBV7-9	TRBD1	TRBJ1-1	TGTGCCAGCAGCCCACAGGGGTTTGGTGAAGCTTTCTTT	CASSPQGFGEAFF
.	TRBV4-3	.	TRBJ2-3	TGCGCCAGCAGCCAAGATCGGGGATGGATCAACAACGCCGGTGGGGGGCTGGGAGATACGCAGTATTTT	CASSQDRGWINNAGGGLGDTQYF
.	TRBV24-1	.	TRBJ2-2	TGTGCCACCAGTGGTTCCCCAGGGACCGGGGAGCTGTTTTTT	CATSGSPGTGELFF
.	TRBV7-8	TRBD2	TRBJ2-5	TGTGCCAGCAGCTTAGCGTTTCAGCGGGGGCCACAAGAGACCCAGTACTTC	CASSLAFQRGPQETQYF
many	TRBV7-9	.	TRBJ1-6	TGTGCCAGCAGCTTGCGGAGGGGCTCCTATAATTCACCCCTCCACTTT	CASSLRRGSYNSPLHF
few	TRBV7-9	TRBD1	TRBJ2-7	TGTGCCAGCAGTTGGACAGGGCCCTACGAGCAGTACTTC	CASSWTGPYEQYF
.	TRBV19	.	TRBJ1-1	TGTGCCAGTAGTCCAGGGGCGCATGAAGCTTTCTTT	CASSPGAHEAFF
many	TRBV5-6	TRBD1	TRBJ2-7	TGTGCCAGCAGCTCAGGACCCGCCCGGGACAGGGTCCTCTACGAGCAGTACTTC	CASSSGPARDRVLYEQYF
many	TRBV7-8	.	TRBJ1-1	TGTGCCAGCAGCTTCTGGGACACGAACACTGAAGCTTTCTTT	CASSFWDTNTEAFF
.	TRBV6-6	.	TRBJ2-7	TGTGCCAGCAGTTATTCCGGGACTTATATGTACGAGCAGTACTTC	CASSYSGTYMYEQYF
few	TRBV28	.	TRBJ1-4	TGTGCCAGCAGTCCTCAACATCGAATGGGCGAAAAACTGTTTTTT	CASSPQHRMGEKLFF
many	TRBV12-3/TRBV12-4	TRBD1	TRBJ2-2	TGTGCCAGCAGTTTTGGGACAGTGGACACCGGGGAGCTGTTTTTT	CASSFGTVDTGELFF
.	TRBV12-3/TRBV12-4	.	TRBJ1-1	TGTGCCAGCAGAACGGACACGAACACTGAAGCTTTCTTT	CASRTDTNTEAFF
.	TRBV5-6	.	TRBJ1-1	TGTGCCAGCAGCTTGGGGGGGGTCGGGAAAGCTTTCTTT	CASSLGGVGKAFF
.	TRBV24-1	.	TRBJ1-1	TGTGCCACCAGTGGCCCAGCTCCGGGTTTCAAGGATAGTCGGGGAGCTTTCTTT	CATSGPAPGFKDSRGAFF
.	TRBV12-3/TRBV12-4	.	TRBJ2-7	TGTGCCAGCAGTTTAACTGGGTTCTACGAGCAGTACTTC	CASSLTGFYEQYF
few	TRBV6-1	TRBD1	TRBJ1-2	TGTGCCAGCAGTTTTCGGGACAGGGGGAGGAATGGCTACACCTTC	CASSFRDRGRNGYTF